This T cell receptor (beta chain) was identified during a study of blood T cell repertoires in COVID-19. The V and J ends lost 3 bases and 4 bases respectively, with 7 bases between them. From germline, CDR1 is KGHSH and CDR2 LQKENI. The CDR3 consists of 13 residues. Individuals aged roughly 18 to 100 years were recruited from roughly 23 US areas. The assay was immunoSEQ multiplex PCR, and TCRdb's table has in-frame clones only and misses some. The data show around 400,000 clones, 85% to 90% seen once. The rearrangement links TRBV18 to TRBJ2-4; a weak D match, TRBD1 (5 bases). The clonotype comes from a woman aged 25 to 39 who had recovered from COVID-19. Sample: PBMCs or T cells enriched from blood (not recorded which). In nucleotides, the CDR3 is TGTGCCAGCTCACCTGACAGAAAAAACATTCAGTACTTC. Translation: CASSPDRKNIQYF.